These T cell receptor beta chains were read from a single sample in a study of T-cell reconstitution after alpha-beta-depleted transplantation in children. Using its own MiXCR run on the PCR reads, TCRdb lists one record per CDR3 protein. The sample contains 40,000 to 60,000 distinct CDR3 sequences, around 8.8% of which appear only once. Sequenced material: PBMCs, mostly from graft donor cells, taken 60 days after TCRalphabeta/CD19-depleted stem cell transplant. All receptors come from a male patient aged 2 to 10 who had a stem cell transplant for chronic granulomatous disease, so the T cells may come from the graft donor. Both conserved end residues are part of each CDR3. The order of the fields is clone size, J gene, V gene, D gene, CDR3 DNA, CDR3 protein. A D gene is named only where the DNA matches it firmly. The listing skips clone size in some rows; elsewhere it reads once, few, many or a size class.

size: many; J: TRBJ2-7; V: TRBV28; D: NA; DNA: TGTGCCAGCAGTTTAAAGGCTAGCGTGGGCGAGCAGTACTTC; CDR3: CASSLKASVGEQYF
size: NA; J: TRBJ2-2; V: TRBV4-2; D: TRBD2; DNA: TGTGACAGCAACCAAGCCCCCCCCGGCGGGAGTGTGCCCGGGGAGCTGTTTTTT; CDR3: CDSNQAPPGGSVPGELFF
size: many; J: TRBJ1-2; V: TRBV20-1; D: NA; DNA: TGCAGTGCTAGTCGAGGCAGGGACCCTAACTATGGCTACACCTTC; CDR3: CSASRGRDPNYGYTF
size: many; J: TRBJ2-2; V: TRBV15; D: NA; DNA: TGTGCCACCAGCAGAGGGAACGAGGGGTACGGGGAGCTGTTTTTT; CDR3: CATSRGNEGYGELFF
size: many; J: TRBJ2-3; V: TRBV9; D: TRBD2; DNA: TGTGCCAGCAGCGTATGGAGCGGGAGTAAGGGAGATACGCAGTATTTT; CDR3: CASSVWSGSKGDTQYF
size: many; J: TRBJ1-1; V: TRBV27; D: TRBD1; DNA: TGTGCCAGCAGTTTGAGACAGGGTGAAGCTTTCTTT; CDR3: CASSLRQGEAFF
size: NA; J: TRBJ2-5; V: TRBV11-2; D: TRBD2; DNA: TGTGCCAGCAGCTTACGACTAGCGGAATACCAAGAGACCCAGTACTTC; CDR3: CASSLRLAEYQETQYF
size: many; J: TRBJ1-5; V: TRBV12-3/TRBV12-4; D: NA; DNA: TGTGCCAGCAGTTTCCCCCCCGGGGGCTGGCAGCCCCAGCATTTT; CDR3: CASSFPPGGWQPQHF
size: many; J: TRBJ1-5; V: TRBV12-3/TRBV12-4; D: TRBD1; DNA: TGTGCCAGCAGTTTATCGACAGGGAATCAGCCCCAGCATTTT; CDR3: CASSLSTGNQPQHF
size: many; J: TRBJ1-5; V: TRBV5-5; D: NA; DNA: TGTGCCAGCAGCTTGGGGGAGCGACATTCCCAGCATTTT; CDR3: CASSLGERHSQHF
size: few; J: TRBJ2-7; V: TRBV27; D: NA; DNA: TGTGCCAGCAAACCCAGGGGGGGGTCCTACGAGCAGTACTTC; CDR3: CASKPRGGSYEQYF
size: medium-sized; J: TRBJ2-3; V: TRBV14; D: NA; DNA: TGTGCCAGCAGCCGAATTCTTACAGATACGCAGTATTTT; CDR3: CASSRILTDTQYF
size: NA; J: TRBJ1-4; V: TRBV18; D: NA; DNA: TGTGCCAGCTCACCGAAACAGGCCCGGGGTGAAAAACTGTTTTTT; CDR3: CASSPKQARGEKLFF
size: few; J: TRBJ2-7; V: TRBV16; D: TRBD1; DNA: TGTGCCAGCAGCCAATTGACAGGGGTCGACGAGCAGTACTTC; CDR3: CASSQLTGVDEQYF
size: many; J: TRBJ2-1; V: TRBV5-1; D: TRBD1; DNA: TGCGCCAGCGCCTTCCGGGACAGGGATTTCGATGAGCAGTTCTTC; CDR3: CASAFRDRDFDEQFF
size: NA; J: TRBJ2-7; V: TRBV30; D: TRBD2; DNA: TGTGCCTGGAGTGCCTTAGCGGGCTTCTACGAGCAGTACTTC; CDR3: CAWSALAGFYEQYF
size: many; J: TRBJ2-5; V: TRBV12-3/TRBV12-4; D: NA; DNA: TGTGCCAGCAGTTCCCTGACGGGTCCCCCGGGAGAGACCCAGTACTTC; CDR3: CASSSLTGPPGETQYF
size: NA; J: TRBJ1-3; V: TRBV20-1; D: TRBD1; DNA: TGCAGTGGGGGACAGGCTCCGAGCTCTGGAAACACCATATATTTT; CDR3: CSGGQAPSSGNTIYF
size: many; J: TRBJ2-5; V: TRBV9; D: TRBD2; DNA: TGTGCCAGCAGCAGGCTCGGGACTAGCGACAAAGAGACCCAGTACTTC; CDR3: CASSRLGTSDKETQYF
size: NA; J: TRBJ2-5; V: TRBV2; D: TRBD2; DNA: TGTGCCAGCCTTGGACTAGCGGAAGAGACCCAGTACTTC; CDR3: CASLGLAEETQYF
size: few; J: TRBJ2-5; V: TRBV6-2/TRBV6-3; D: TRBD2; DNA: TGTGCCAGCAGTTTCTCCGGGGGGAGGGCCGGGGAGACCCAGTACTTC; CDR3: CASSFSGGRAGETQYF
size: many; J: TRBJ2-7; V: TRBV12-3/TRBV12-4; D: TRBD1; DNA: TGTGCCAGCAGCCTGGACAGGGGCGATTACGAGCAGTACTTC; CDR3: CASSLDRGDYEQYF
size: many; J: TRBJ1-2; V: TRBV29-1; D: NA; DNA: TGCAGCGGGCGGATACAGGATAACTATGGCTACACCTTC; CDR3: CSGRIQDNYGYTF